This entry concerns a single T cell receptor (beta chain). As yet, its antigen is unknown. From germline, CDR1 is SGHTA and CDR2 FQGNSA. V dropped 5 bases and J dropped 4 bases, with 11 bases sitting between them. The CDR3 contains 13 residues. The sample originates from a study of cytomegalovirus exposure and HLA in healthy donors. Whole-study findings and limits: In vitro experiments confirmed that three CMV-associated chains were specific for CMV antigens. Later work associated 16,951 TCR beta sequences with HLA alleles at 0.05 false discovery rate. Most sequenced TCRs were rare (though some public TCRs occurred in many donors).

Researchers ran the PCR with 60 Vbeta and 13 Jbeta primers. Repertoires were generated with immunoSEQ multiplex PCR, while TCRdb's copy carries only in-frame clones and drops some. Here the sample spans 90,000 to 110,000 clones, 76% being singletons. The rearrangement joins TRBV7-2 to TRBJ1-1; no firm D call. The sequence was collected from a woman between 50 and 59 years old in good health and CMV-seropositive. Material for sequencing was PBMCs. CDR3 nucleotides: TGTGCCAGCAGCACAAGACCGGGCACTGAAGCTTTCTTT. It specifies CASSTRPGTEAFF.